This T cell receptor (beta chain) derives from a study of OX40 agonist ivuxolimab in advanced cancers. Study-wide results and caveats: With doses of 0.1 to 3.0 mg/kg, CD4+ and CD8+ blood T cells had undergone clonal expansion by week 6. Patients who responded partially at 0.1-3.0 mg/kg showed clonal expansion ranking among the lowest.

Points on this clone: Its antigen is as yet unknown.

The repertoire was sequenced with immunoSEQ multiplex PCR; TCRdb's copy has only in-frame clones and lacks some. The table has 130,000 or so clones, about 93% seen once. This CDR3 has 16 amino acids. The V and J ends lost 2 bases and 0 bases respectively, with 11 bases between them. Germline lookup yields CDR1 SGHAT and CDR2 FQNNGV. V gene TRBV11-2 combines with J gene TRBJ2-1, with D perhaps matching TRBD1 or TRBD2 (6 bases each). The receptor was isolated from an adult with an advanced solid tumor such as melanoma, head and neck, liver or kidney cancer. The source material was CD4+ or CD8+ T cells sorted from blood, sampled in a trial of the OX40 agonist ivuxolimab. As DNA, the CDR3 is TGTGCCAGCAGCTTAAGAACGGGGGCCTCCTACAATGAGCAGTTCTTC. Amino acid sequence: CASSLRTGASYNEQFF.